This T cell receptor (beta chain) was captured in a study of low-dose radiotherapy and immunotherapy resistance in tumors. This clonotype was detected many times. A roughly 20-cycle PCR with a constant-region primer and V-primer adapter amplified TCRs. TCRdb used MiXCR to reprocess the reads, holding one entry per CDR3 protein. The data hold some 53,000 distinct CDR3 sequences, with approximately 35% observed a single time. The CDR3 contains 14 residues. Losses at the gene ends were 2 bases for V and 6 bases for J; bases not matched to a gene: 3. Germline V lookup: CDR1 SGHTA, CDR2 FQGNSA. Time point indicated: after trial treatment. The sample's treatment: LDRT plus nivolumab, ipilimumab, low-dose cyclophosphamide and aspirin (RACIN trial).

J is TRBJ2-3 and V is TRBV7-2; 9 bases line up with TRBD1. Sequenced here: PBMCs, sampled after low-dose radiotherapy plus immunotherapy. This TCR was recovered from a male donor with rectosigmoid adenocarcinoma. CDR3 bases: TGTGCCAGCAGCTTACGGGACAGGGCGGATACGCAGTATTTT. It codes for CASSLRDRADTQYF.